One sample yielded the 25 T cell receptor beta chains listed below, sequenced in a study of T-cell reconstitution after alpha-beta-depleted transplantation in children. Preparing the TCRbeta library involved the use of unique molecular identifiers. Each CDR3 protein is one row after TCRdb ran MiXCR on the PCR reads. Of around 700,000 distinct CDR3 sequences listed, around 13% are singletons. This specimen was PBMCs, taken before TCRalphabeta/CD19-depleted stem cell transplant. These receptors all come from a girl aged 2 to 10 with congenital amegakaryocytic thrombocytopenia, due to receive a stem cell transplant.

This rearrangement joins TRBV19 to TRBJ1-1; no clear D. The ends were cut back, 3 bases at V and 3 bases at J, with 8 bases in the middle. The germline gives CDR1 LNHDA, CDR2 SQIVND (reference sequence). The CDR3 is made up of 13 amino acids. CDR3 nucleotide sequence: TGTGCCAGTAGTATTCAGAGGGACACTGAAGCTTTCTTT. Its protein product is CASSIQRDTEAFF.

The gene calls are TRBV7-7 and TRBJ2-7; D is possibly TRBD1 (6 bases). This CDR3 comprises 13 residues. Germline CDR1 is SSHAT and CDR2 is FNYEAQ (reference sequence). Trimming removed 5 bases from V and 3 bases from J, with 11 bases in between. CDR3 in amino acids: CASSTATGYEQYF. In DNA form, the CDR3 reads TGTGCCAGCAGCACCGCGACAGGCTACGAGCAGTACTTC.

This clonotype was counted at least ten times. The rearrangement links TRBV27 to TRBJ2-3; D perhaps matches TRBD2 (5 bases). The V end was cut by 1 base, the J end by 7 bases, with 21 bases between. Per the germline V gene, CDR1 is MNHEY and CDR2 is SMNVEV (reference sequence). The CDR3 is 17 residues long. The CDR3 is CASSLFPRVNPAYTQYF. The DNA for the CDR3 is TGTGCCAGCAGTTTATTCCCGCGGGTCAATCCAGCATATACGCAGTATTTT.

This clonotype has at least ten counts. The V call is TRBV20-1, the J call TRBJ2-3; D uncertain. CDR1 is DFQATT and CDR2 is SNEGSKA in the germline V gene (reference sequence). V was cut by 6 bases and J by 4 bases, with 8 bases left in between. The CDR3 totals 11 residues. CDR3 loop: CSAQFPDTQYF. The CDR3 DNA sequence: TGCAGTGCGCAGTTCCCAGATACGCAGTATTTT.

This clonotype was observed at least ten times. The chain combines TRBV6-5 with TRBJ2-7, with D possibly matching TRBD2 (5 bases). This CDR3 has 14 amino acids. Germline CDR1 MNHEY, CDR2 SVGAGI. The V and J ends lost 4 bases and 3 bases respectively, with 13 bases between them. The CDR3 protein is CASSSISGYYEQYF. CDR3 in DNA: TGTGCCAGCAGTTCCATCTCGGGGTACTACGAGCAGTACTTC.

This clonotype was observed many times. V and J are TRBV5-1 and TRBJ2-7, with TRBD1 matching over 8 bases. From germline, CDR1 is SGHRS and CDR2 YFSETQ. The length of the CDR3 is 15 residues. V lost 1 base, J lost 2 bases, and 5 bases stayed unmatched. CDR3 in amino acids: CASSLTGGRTYEQYF. The CDR3 nucleotides read TGCGCCAGCAGCTTGACAGGGGGTAGAACCTACGAGCAGTACTTC.

This clonotype was observed at least ten times. Here the CDR3 reads CASSESPGRAHEQYF. CDR3 coding DNA: TGCGCCAGCAGTGAGTCGCCCGGGAGGGCCCACGAGCAGTACTTC. The rearrangement uses TRBV10-2 and TRBJ2-7, with 8 bases aligning to TRBD2. Germline V gives CDR1 WSHSY, CDR2 SAAADI. J lost 5 bases, V lost 0 bases, and 6 bases had no gene match. This CDR3 spans 15 amino acids.

This clonotype was seen many times. The V gene is TRBV15, the J gene TRBJ2-7; 9 bases agree with TRBD2. The CDR3 covers 15 residues. J was trimmed by 4 bases and V by 2 bases; bases with no gene match: 6. CDR1 is LNHNV, CDR2 YYDKDF, per germline (reference sequence). This chain's CDR3 is CATSRLLAGKYEQYF. The CDR3 nucleotides read TGTGCCACCAGCAGATTACTAGCGGGTAAATACGAGCAGTACTTC.

At least ten counts were recorded for this clonotype. This chain connects TRBV7-6 to TRBJ2-3; maybe TRBD2 (6 bases). The ends were cut back, 4 bases at V and 0 bases at J, with 20 bases in the middle. The germline V gene has CDR1 SGHVS and CDR2 FNYEAQ. The CDR3 length is 18 residues. CDR3 nucleotide sequence: TGTGCCAGCAGCTCCAGGAGTAGTTTCGCGGGAAGCACAGATACGCAGTATTTT. It is translated as CASSSRSSFAGSTDTQYF. The whole variable domain, remainder taken from reference TRBV7-6 and TRBJ2-3, is GAGVSQSPRYKVTKRGQDVALRCDPISGHVSLYWYRQALGQGPEFLTYFNYEAQQDKSGLPNDRFSAERPEGSISTLTIQRTEQRDSAMYRCASSSRSSFAGSTDTQYFGPGTRLTVL.

This clonotype was seen ten or more times. The V and J genes are TRBV4-1 and TRBJ2-1, with TRBD1 matching 7 bases. The CDR3 contains 16 residues. The V segment lost 3 bases and the J segment 6 bases; nucleotides outside the gene matches: 11. Germline loops: CDR1 MGHRA, CDR2 YSYEKL. The CDR3 bases are TGCGCCAGCAGCCAGAGTACAGGGGAGAATTTCAATGAGCAGTTCTTC. The encoded protein is CASSQSTGENFNEQFF.

The gene calls are TRBV20-1 and TRBJ1-5, with D unresolved. This CDR3 comprises 12 residues. The ends were cut back, 4 bases at V and 1 base at J, with 5 bases in the middle. From germline, CDR1 is DFQATT and CDR2 SNEGSKA (reference sequence). The CDR3 here is CSAKTSNQPQHF. The CDR3 nucleotides read TGCAGTGCTAAGACGAGCAATCAGCCCCAGCATTTT.

This clonotype was observed a handful of times. This chain connects TRBV7-8 to TRBJ2-1; D gene ambiguous. CDR1 is SGHVS, CDR2 FQNEAQ, per germline. There are 18 residues in the CDR3. V was clipped by 5 bases and J by 3 bases, with 23 bases between them. DNA for the CDR3: TGTGCCAGCAGCCCCCTTTTCCTCGGGTCGGAGAACTACAATGAGCAGTTCTTC. Its translation is CASSPLFLGSENYNEQFF.

This clonotype occurred a few times. This rearrangement joins TRBV12-3 or TRBV12-4 to TRBJ2-7; 12 nucleotides line up with TRBD2. This CDR3 is built from 15 residues. Trimming took 6 bases from V and 2 from J; bases not matched to a gene: 5. The CDR3 DNA is TGTGCCAGCAGACCTACTAGCGGGAGGCCCTACGAGCAGTACTTC. It specifies CASRPTSGRPYEQYF.

The chain combines TRBV5-1 with TRBJ2-6; D is unresolved. The CDR3 runs to 16 residues. Germline V gives CDR1 SGHRS, CDR2 YFSETQ. V was shortened by 0 bases and J by 2 bases, with 9 bases between the two germline ends. DNA of the CDR3: TGCGCCAGCAGCTTGGAGCTCTCTGCTGGGGCCAACGTCCTGACTTTC. Amino acid sequence: CASSLELSAGANVLTF.

The rearrangement joins TRBV5-1 to TRBJ2-1; 12 bases are a match to TRBD2. From germline, CDR1 is SGHRS and CDR2 YFSETQ. J lost 1 base, V lost 0 bases, and 5 bases had no gene match. The CDR3 consists of 18 residues. CDR3 nucleotide sequence: TGCGCCAGCAGCTTGGAGGCTAGCGGGAGGGGTTCCTACAATGAGCAGTTCTTC. Translating gives CASSLEASGRGSYNEQFF.

This clonotype has ten or more counts. This chain uses TRBV10-3 with TRBJ2-1; 12 nucleotides line up with TRBD1. CDR1 and CDR2 (germline): ENHRY, SYGVKD. Losses at the gene ends were 0 bases for V and 6 bases for J; bases not matched to a gene: 6. The CDR3 extends over 17 amino acids. CDR3 sequence reads: CAISESPRDRGLNEQFF. The DNA of the CDR3 is TGTGCCATCAGTGAGTCTCCCCGGGACAGGGGGCTCAATGAGCAGTTCTTC.

The CDR3 is CATSRGGQVETQYF. DNA of the CDR3: TGTGCCACCAGCAGAGGGGGACAGGTAGAGACCCAGTACTTC. The J gene is TRBJ2-5, the V gene TRBV15; 8 nucleotides match TRBD1. Germline CDR1 LNHNV, CDR2 YYDKDF (reference sequence). The CDR3 loop spans 14 amino acids. Losses at the gene ends were 1 base for V and 4 bases for J; bases not matched to a gene: 2.

This chain joins TRBV28 and TRBJ2-3; TRBD2 matches at 8 bases. The V gene's germline CDR1 is MDHEN and CDR2 SYDVKM. This CDR3 is built from 16 residues. The junction had 12 bases not matched to a gene; V was cut back by 5 bases and J by 5 bases. The CDR3 bases are TGTGCCAGCAGTAGTCGATCGGGAGGGCCGCTAGATACGCAGTATTTT. It encodes CASSSRSGGPLDTQYF.

This clonotype appeared many times. This chain links TRBV10-3 with TRBJ1-2, with TRBD1 as a possible D gene (5 bases). CDR1 is ENHRY and CDR2 is SYGVKD in the germline V gene. This CDR3 has 13 residues. V lost 5 bases and J 6 bases, leaving 13 bases between the germline ends. CDR3 protein: CAISRDREDGYTF. In nucleotides, the CDR3 is TGTGCCATCAGTAGGGACCGAGAAGATGGCTACACCTTC.

This clonotype has a count of ten or more. The V and J genes are TRBV6-4 and TRBJ2-2, with D unclear. V gave up 2 bases and J gave up 6 bases, with 10 bases separating them. The CDR3 totals 14 residues. Germline-derived CDR1 and CDR2 are MRHNA and SNTAGT. The CDR3 protein is CASSDAYQSGELFF. The CDR3 DNA is TGTGCCAGCAGTGACGCCTATCAATCCGGGGAGCTGTTTTTT.

This clonotype was seen a few times. The chain combines TRBV11-1 with TRBJ2-1, with 10 bases that match TRBD2. From germline, CDR1 is SGHAT and CDR2 FQDESV (reference sequence). This CDR3 comprises 20 residues. V shed 1 base and J 2 bases; nucleotides not matched to a gene: 14. The CDR3 region has the DNA TGTGCCAGCAGCTTAGAAGGCGGGACTAGCGCCCACATCGCCTACAATGAGCAGTTCTTC. The encoded protein is CASSLEGGTSAHIAYNEQFF.

This clonotype was found many times. The V call is TRBV7-8, the J call TRBJ2-5, with D possibly TRBD2 on 6 matching bases. CDR1 and CDR2 from the germline V gene are SGHVS and FQNEAQ. Trimming took off 5 bases at V and 5 bases at J, with 21 bases between the two ends. This CDR3 contains 16 residues. The CDR3 is CASSPSRLGWRETQYF. The CDR3 coding sequence is TGTGCCAGCAGCCCAAGTAGACTAGGTTGGAGGGAGACCCAGTACTTC.

This clonotype has a count of ten or more. This chain connects TRBV12-3 or TRBV12-4 to TRBJ2-2; TRBD2 matches at 9 bases. The CDR3 has 16 residues. V was pared by 3 bases and J by 2 bases, with 4 bases of the junction left unmatched. The CDR3 DNA is TGTGCCAGCAGTTTTGCGGGAGGGCCTAACACCGGGGAGCTGTTTTTT. The encoded protein is CASSFAGGPNTGELFF.

The CDR3 sequence is CASSFSSLYRRPNYGYTF. In nucleotides, the CDR3 is TGTGCCAGCAGTTTCTCCAGCCTGTACAGGAGACCTAACTATGGCTACACCTTC. The genes are TRBV28 and TRBJ1-2; tentatively, D is TRBD1 (5 bases). Germline loops: CDR1 MDHEN, CDR2 SYDVKM. There are 18 residues in the CDR3. V lost 3 bases, J lost 0 bases, and 20 bases lay in between.

This clonotype was seen many times. The V call is TRBV10-3, the J call TRBJ2-2, with D perhaps matching TRBD1 (6 bases). Looked up from germline, CDR1 is ENHRY and CDR2 is SYGVKD. The CDR3 sequence is 15 residues long. With 10 bases removed from V and 7 bases from J, the gap between germline ends came to 22 bases. The CDR3 DNA is TGTGCCACTACCGGCCGCGGACCAGGGGTCGGGGAGCTGTTTTTT. Protein sequence: CATTGRGPGVGELFF.